This TCR beta chain was sequenced for a study of technical replicates of blood from several donors. This clone was detected once. TCRdb's table, derived via immunoSEQ multiplex PCR, lists solely in-frame clones and lacks some. Of about 70,000 clones in the sample, around 97% were seen once. Material for sequencing was T cells isolated from PBMCs. The source is a human donor in good health.

The CDR3 spells CASSLGPRVDLSGNTIYF. In nucleotides, the CDR3 is TGCGCCAGCAGCTTGGGGCCTCGGGTAGATCTCTCTGGAAACACCATATATTTT. This chain connects TRBV5-1 to TRBJ1-3; D remains unclear. Germline CDR1 is SGHRS and CDR2 is YFSETQ. The CDR3 has 18 residues. Trimming left V 0 bases short and J 0 bases short, with 16 bases between. Combining the CDR3 with reference TRBV5-1 and TRBJ1-3 gives the whole variable domain KAGVTQTPRYLIKTRGQQVTLSCSPISGHRSVSWYQQTPGQGLQFLFEYFSETQRNKGNFPGRFSGRQFSNSRSEMNVSTLELGDSALYLCASSLGPRVDLSGNTIYFGEGSWLTVV.